The next 12 T cell receptor beta chains were all read from a single sample in a study of CD8+ T cells in alopecia areata. Reverse transcribed after extraction, RNA yielded cDNA as the sequencing template. TCRdb's table, derived via immunoSEQ multiplex PCR, lists solely in-frame clones and lacks some. There are around 110,000 clones in the sample; roughly 55% occur only once, and 12% lies in the top ten. Treatment noted: oral pan-JAK inhibitor, 5-10 mg twice daily. Sequences were derived from CD8+ T cells sorted from blood, sampled at week 24, from a patient treated with tofacitinib. The receptors originated from a human donor with alopecia areata.

For this clone: In the same sample, other DNA sequences code for this CDR3. This sequence joins TRBV5-6 and TRBJ1-2; D is undetermined. The CDR3 is 12 amino acids. Looked up from germline, CDR1 is SGHDT and CDR2 is YYEEEE. Deletions cut 0 bases from V and 5 bases from J, with 5 bases between. CDR3 sequence reads: CASSLEGYGYTF. The CDR3 DNA is TGTGCCAGCAGCTTGGAAGGATATGGCTACACCTTC.

This clone was seen only a few times. This sequence joins TRBV6-6 and TRBJ1-2; D call uncertain. From germline, CDR1 is MNHNY and CDR2 SVGAGI (reference sequence). The CDR3 runs to 14 residues. Trimming removed 0 bases at V and 8 bases at J, with 13 bases between. Here the CDR3 DNA reads TGTGCCAGCAGTTACTCCGAGGGTCGACTAGGCTACACCTTC. Translation gives CASSYSEGRLGYTF.

The genes are TRBV27 and TRBJ2-3; TRBD1 matches at 8 bases. J gave up 6 bases and V 5 bases, and 7 bases lay outside the gene matches. CDR3 length equals 14 residues. Germline lookup yields CDR1 MNHEY and CDR2 SMNVEV (reference sequence). CDR3 region: CASSTRQGQDTQYF. In nucleotides, the CDR3 is TGTGCCAGCAGTACACGACAGGGGCAGGATACGCAGTATTTT.

The chain employs TRBV4-1 and TRBJ1-1; D is unresolved. The CDR3 covers 14 residues. Germline V gives CDR1 MGHRA, CDR2 YSYEKL. Trimming shortened V by 1 base and J by 7 bases, and 13 bases separated the two germline ends. CDR3 bases: TGCGCCAGCAGCCAAGTCGAAATGGGCAGTGAAGCTTTCTTT. This translates into CASSQVEMGSEAFF.

V and J are TRBV11-2 and TRBJ1-1; D ambiguous. CDR3 length equals 11 residues. Trimming cost V 5 bases and J 6 bases, with 7 bases left between them. Germline assignment: CDR1 SGHAT and CDR2 FQNNGV. CDR3 DNA sequence: TGTGCCAGCAGCGCCCGTCCTGAAGCTTTCTTT. Its protein is CASSARPEAFF.

By share, this clone ranks as medium-sized. The V and J genes are TRBV4-3 and TRBJ1-2; D not resolved. Deletions cut 0 bases from V and 4 bases from J, with 12 bases between. The CDR3 runs to 15 residues. CDR1 is LGHNA and CDR2 is YSLEER in the germline V gene. CDR3 residues: CASSQDRASGYGYTF. For the CDR3, the DNA is TGCGCCAGCAGCCAAGATAGGGCCAGCGGCTATGGCTACACCTTC.

CDR3 in amino acids: CASSSGLGGYTF. Here the CDR3 DNA reads TGTGCCAGCAGCTCGGGACTGGGAGGCTACACCTTC. The V and J genes are TRBV11-2 and TRBJ1-2, with D perhaps TRBD1 (5 bases). The germline V gene has CDR1 SGHAT and CDR2 FQNNGV. The CDR3 covers 12 residues. The V end was cut by 4 bases, the J end by 8 bases, with 11 bases between.

This clone has only a few counts. The chain employs TRBV5-1 and TRBJ2-3, with D possibly matching TRBD1 (6 bases). CDR1 and CDR2 from the germline V gene are SGHRS and YFSETQ. The CDR3 has 16 amino acids. V shed 4 bases and J shed 2 bases, with 17 bases lying between them. Here the CDR3 reads CASSEPDSSPTDTQYF. CDR3 DNA sequence: TGCGCCAGCAGCGAACCGGACAGTTCGCCCACAGATACGCAGTATTTT.

As to this clone: This may come from a read error, since a much larger clone is one base off. The chain combines TRBV5-6 with TRBJ2-2; D may be TRBD2 (6 bases). The CDR3 spans 13 residues. The germline V gene encodes CDR1 SGHDT and CDR2 YYEEEE. V was clipped by 3 bases and J by 3 bases, with 6 bases between them. The CDR3 sequence is CASSWGDTGELFF. The DNA for the CDR3 is TGTGCCAGCAGCTGGGGGGACACCGGGGAGCTGTTTTTT.

The rearrangement links TRBV15 to TRBJ2-7; D may correspond to TRBD1 or TRBD2 (5 bases each). CDR1 and CDR2 from the germline V gene are LNHNV and YYDKDF (reference sequence). V dropped 1 base and J dropped 3 bases, with 7 bases sitting between them. The CDR3 extends over 13 amino acids. The CDR3 protein is CATSRGGIYEQYF. CDR3 bases: TGTGCCACCAGCAGAGGGGGGATCTACGAGCAGTACTTC.

This chain uses TRBV30 with TRBJ1-4; D is unresolved. Germline V gives CDR1 GTSNPN, CDR2 SVGIG (reference sequence). The CDR3 contains 12 residues. The ends were cut back, 4 bases at V and 5 bases at J, with 8 bases in the middle. The CDR3 coding sequence is TGTGCCTGGACCAGAGGAAATGAAAAACTGTTTTTT. Translated, it gives CAWTRGNEKLFF.

This clone was seen a handful of times. The CDR3 nucleotides read TGTGCCAGCGAACTACTATCAGGGGGCACAGATACGCAGTATTTT. Translation gives CASELLSGGTDTQYF. This chain joins TRBV6-1 and TRBJ2-3; D may be TRBD1 (6 bases). V shed 8 bases and J shed 1 base, with 16 bases lying between them. Germline CDR1 and CDR2: MNHNS and SASEGT. This CDR3 is built from 15 residues.